This TCR beta chain was captured by sequencing in a study of T cell responses to AZD1222 COVID-19 vaccine. Study information: Pooled together were second doses at about 4 or about 12 weeks. Overall study results and limits: Recipients of two AZD1222 doses showed rising Spike-specific TCR breadth and depth. Donors were mostly white British, more females; clonal diversity possibly underestimated.

V was trimmed by 1 base and J by 0 bases, leaving 11 bases between them. Germline V lookup: CDR1 SGHTS, CDR2 YDEGEE. The CDR3 contains 15 residues. Data came from immunoSEQ multiplex PCR; TCRdb stores just in-frame clones and leaves some out. The sample records 120,000 or so clones, around 90% being singletons. Concerning this clone itself: Antigen unknown.

This clonotype was sampled from an adult in good health. The chain is built from TRBV5-8 and TRBJ2-7; unclear D gene. Sample: peripheral blood, taken on day 0 of AZD1222 vaccination. The CDR3: CASSLKWRSSYEQYF. The DNA of the CDR3 is TGTGCCAGCAGCTTGAAGTGGAGAAGCTCCTACGAGCAGTACTTC.